The rows below give T cell receptor beta chains drawn from one sample of a study of T cell responses to AZD1222 COVID-19 vaccine. Sequencing was performed with immunoSEQ multiplex PCR; in TCRdb, only in-frame clones are kept and a portion is missing. This sample has 110,000 or so clones; around 89% occur once, and the top ten carry roughly 7%. The sequenced sample was peripheral blood, obtained 28 days after the second AZD1222 dose. These receptors all stem from an adult who received the AZD1222 COVID-19 vaccine. CDR3s include the opening cysteine and the closing phenylalanine or tryptophan. Clone size is given for some rows only: seen once, a few or many times, or a class if the clone is expanded.

V gene,CDR3 length,J gene,clone size,CDR3 protein
TRBV13,13,TRBJ1-2,-,CASSQDRSRGYTF
TRBV15,14,TRBJ1-1,-,CATSTARGGTEAFF
TRBV6-2/TRBV6-3,14,TRBJ2-3,-,CASSRLRDTDTQYF
TRBV5-1,13,TRBJ2-1,-,CASSLDSYNEQFF
TRBV11-2,16,TRBJ2-7,-,CASSLGISGSQEKQYF
TRBV12-3/TRBV12-4,11,TRBJ2-7,once,CASSRTYEQYF
TRBV6-6,16,TRBJ2-2,-,CASSYSTGQGAGELFF
TRBV11-2,14,TRBJ2-3,-,CASSYGLSTDTQYF
TRBV30,13,TRBJ2-7,-,CAWSFQGSTEQYF
TRBV5-4,15,TRBJ2-2,-,CASSFKGRNTGELFF
TRBV10-2,13,TRBJ1-1,-,CASSVLGGTEAFF
TRBV16,13,TRBJ1-2,-,CASSQGPNYGYTF
TRBV12-3/TRBV12-4,12,TRBJ2-1,few,CASSPQYREQFF
TRBV13,14,TRBJ1-2,-,CASSSSTGLYGYTF
TRBV5-5,16,TRBJ2-7,once,CASSWDRLAGRSEQYF
TRBV7-8,14,TRBJ1-5,-,CASSWTDSNQPQHF
TRBV4-2,13,TRBJ2-7,-,CASSHPVTDEQYF
TRBV19,13,TRBJ1-1,few,CASSYGQYTEAFF
TRBV6-5,14,TRBJ1-6,-,CASSYGGGHSPLHF
TRBV7-2,14,TRBJ2-4,-,CASSLGTGGSIQYF
TRBV2,14,TRBJ2-1,-,CASSARTGVREQFF
TRBV6-2/TRBV6-3,15,TRBJ1-1,few,CASSFTTGMNTEAFF
TRBV24-1,16,TRBJ1-1,once,CATRNGAGAQNTEAFF
TRBV4-2,13,TRBJ2-2,-,CASSHTPGWELFF
TRBV19,14,TRBJ1-6,-,CASSQDRSNSPLHF
TRBV30,12,TRBJ2-7,-,CAWSLGSYEQYF
TRBV27,12,TRBJ2-5,-,CASSSVLGTQYF
TRBV11-3,16,TRBJ2-7,-,CASSLEGERWSYEQYF
TRBV7-2,15,TRBJ2-1,-,CASSLASGVYNEQFF
TRBV5-1,14,TRBJ2-5,-,CASTLAGAQETQYF
TRBV24-1,17,TRBJ2-1,-,CATSDGPRLAGEIEQFF
TRBV18,14,TRBJ1-6,-,CASSPGQIESPLHF
TRBV5-4,18,TRBJ2-2,-,CASSLASGRAGGTGELFF
TRBV14,16,TRBJ2-3,-,CASSQDRRDRTDTQYF
TRBV6-5,15,TRBJ2-2,-,CASGGGAENTGELFF
TRBV6-6,12,TRBJ1-1,-,CAEQGLDTEAFF
TRBV4-2,12,TRBJ2-1,-,CASSQDSRTQFF
TRBV2,14,TRBJ2-7,-,CASSEQGEAYEQYF
TRBV9,14,TRBJ1-1,-,CASSVSGQRTEAFF
TRBV2,14,TRBJ2-1,-,CASSDSTALDEQFF
TRBV6-5,15,TRBJ2-3,-,CASSYQGRLRDTQYF
TRBV4-3,15,TRBJ2-7,-,CASSQDLSETYEQYF
TRBV19,15,TRBJ2-7,-,CASSIARLAGGEQYF
TRBV5-1,16,TRBJ2-3,-,CASSRTPRTSTDTQYF
TRBV5-4,14,TRBJ1-4,-,CASSTPATNEKLFF
TRBV6-1,14,TRBJ1-5,-,CASSDRTVNQPQHF
TRBV6-5,15,TRBJ1-2,-,CASRVAVTLNYGYTF
TRBV19,16,TRBJ2-6,-,CASKKGASSGANVLTF